The 8 T cell receptor beta chains given below trace back to one sample, sequenced in a study of blood T cell repertoires in COVID-19. The table came from immunoSEQ multiplex PCR; TCRdb's copy has only in-frame clones and leaves some out. This sample has approximately 210,000 clones, with approximately 90% found just once. Sequenced: peripheral blood. These receptors were taken from a woman aged 40 to 55 with acute or convalescent COVID-19.

This chain links TRBV2 with TRBJ1-1; D is ambiguous. V was trimmed by 3 bases and J by 4 bases, leaving 12 bases between them. Germline V gives CDR1 SNHLY, CDR2 FYNNEI. The CDR3 has 14 amino acids. CDR3 in amino acids: CASSETDGGTEAFF. The CDR3 bases are TGTGCCAGCAGTGAGACTGACGGCGGCACTGAAGCTTTCTTT.

This clone was observed a handful of times. The V and J genes are TRBV2 and TRBJ2-7, with TRBD1 matching over 9 bases. The CDR3 is 14 residues long. J gave up 3 bases and V 8 bases, and 8 bases lay outside the gene matches. CDR1 and CDR2 (germline): SNHLY, FYNNEI. CDR3: CASRRETGGYEQYV. The CDR3 DNA sequence: TGTGCCAGCCGCCGTGAGACAGGGGGCTACGAGCAGTACGTC.

The rearrangement links TRBV19 to TRBJ1-3, with TRBD1 identical over 7 bases. J lost 2 bases, V lost 5 bases, and 6 bases had no gene match. The CDR3 has 15 amino acids. Germline V CDR1 and CDR2: LNHDA, SQIVND (reference sequence). The CDR3 sequence: CASSPGQAAGNTIYF. CDR3 nucleotides: TGTGCCAGTAGTCCCGGACAGGCCGCTGGAAACACCATATATTTT. The complete variable domain, with remaining parts taken from reference TRBV19 and TRBJ1-3, reads DGGITQSPKYLFRKEGQNVTLSCEQNLNHDAMYWYRQDPGQGLRLIYYSQIVNDFQKGDIAEGYSVSREKKESFPLTVTSAQKNPTAFYLCASSPGQAAGNTIYFGEGSWLTVV.

This sequence joins TRBV19 and TRBJ1-2; tentatively, D is TRBD1 (6 bases). The CDR3 totals 16 residues. The V end was cut by 5 bases, the J end by 4 bases, with 20 bases between. The germline CDR1 and CDR2 sequences are LNHDA and SQIVND (reference sequence). The DNA for the CDR3 is TGTGCCAGTAGTGAGAACGGACAGAACGGTATCTATGGCTACACCTTC. This gives the protein CASSENGQNGIYGYTF.

The V and J genes are TRBV5-1 and TRBJ2-3; 7 bases match TRBD2. The CDR3 runs to 17 residues. J was trimmed by 1 base and V by 3 bases; bases with no gene match: 11. Germline CDR1 and CDR2: SGHRS and YFSETQ. The CDR3 bases are TGCGCCAGCAGCTCCTCGTCCCTTGCGGGAGGCACAGATACGCAGTATTTT. Translated, it gives CASSSSSLAGGTDTQYF.

The chain uses TRBV3-1 (or the pseudogene TRBV3-2) and TRBJ1-2; 9 bases are shared with TRBD1. Germline V lookup: CDR1 LGHDT, CDR2 YNNKEL (reference sequence). Trimming took 3 bases from V and 6 from J; bases not matched to a gene: 8. This CDR3 has 15 residues. In DNA form, the CDR3 reads TGTGCCAGCAGCCAGCTGGACAGGGGTAGCCATGGCTACACCTTC. It translates to CASSQLDRGSHGYTF.

The chain joins TRBV7-6 to TRBJ2-3; D is unclear. There are 13 residues in the CDR3. CDR1 SGHVS and CDR2 FNYEAQ come from the germline V gene. V lost 3 bases, J lost 0 bases, and 4 bases lay in between. Written as DNA, the CDR3 is TGTGCCAGCAGCTTGCAGAGCACAGATACGCAGTATTTT. Protein sequence: CASSLQSTDTQYF.

The genes are TRBV2 and TRBJ1-2, with D perhaps TRBD1 (5 bases). V dropped 1 base and J dropped 3 bases, with 9 bases sitting between them. The CDR3 runs 14 residues. CDR1 SNHLY and CDR2 FYNNEI come from the germline V gene. CDR3 sequence reads: CASSEVAGHYGYTF. DNA of the CDR3: TGTGCCAGCAGTGAAGTGGCAGGGCACTATGGCTACACCTTC. Based on the CDR3 plus reference TRBV2 and TRBJ1-2, the full variable domain is EPEVTQTPSHQVTQMGQEVILRCVPISNHLYFYWYRQILGQKVEFLVSFYNNEISEKSEIFDDQFSVERPDGSNFTLKIRSTKLEDSAMYFCASSEVAGHYGYTFGSGTRLTVV.